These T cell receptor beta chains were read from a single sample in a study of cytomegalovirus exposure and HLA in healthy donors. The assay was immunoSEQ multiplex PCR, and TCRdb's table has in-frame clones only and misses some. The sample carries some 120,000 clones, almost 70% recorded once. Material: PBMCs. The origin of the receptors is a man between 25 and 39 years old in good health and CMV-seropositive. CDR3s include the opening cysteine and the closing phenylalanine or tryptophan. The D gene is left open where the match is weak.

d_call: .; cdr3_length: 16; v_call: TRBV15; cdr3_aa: CATSRDRGRTNYGYTF
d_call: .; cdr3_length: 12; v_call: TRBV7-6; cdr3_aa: CASSLPGYEQYF
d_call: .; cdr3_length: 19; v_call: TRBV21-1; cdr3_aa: CASSKALGIQSAINQPQHF
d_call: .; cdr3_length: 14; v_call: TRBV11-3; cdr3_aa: CASSRLSDTGELFF
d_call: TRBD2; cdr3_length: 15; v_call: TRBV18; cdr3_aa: CASSPPLAGGSEQFF
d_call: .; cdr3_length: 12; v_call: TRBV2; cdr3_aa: CASRLTENSQYF
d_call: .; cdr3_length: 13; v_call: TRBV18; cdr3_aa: CASSPTADTEAFF
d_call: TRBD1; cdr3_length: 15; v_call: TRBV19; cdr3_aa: CASSSGTETLEGYTF
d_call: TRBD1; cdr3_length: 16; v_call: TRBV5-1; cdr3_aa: CASSPISGTGITEAFF
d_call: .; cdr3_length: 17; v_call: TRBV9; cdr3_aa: CASSVEIGTPYTDTQYF
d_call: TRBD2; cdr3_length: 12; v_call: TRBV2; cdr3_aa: CASSGGVETQYF
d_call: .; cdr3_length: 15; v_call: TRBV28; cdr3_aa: CASSPRTTRADTQYF
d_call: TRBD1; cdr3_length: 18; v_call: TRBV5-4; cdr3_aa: CASSSLQGALNRVYGYTF
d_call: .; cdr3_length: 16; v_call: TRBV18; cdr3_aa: CASSPVGVNMNTEAFF
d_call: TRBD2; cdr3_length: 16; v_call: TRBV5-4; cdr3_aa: CASSRASGSFGNEQFF
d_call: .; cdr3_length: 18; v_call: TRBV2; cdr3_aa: CASSTPDQAVRSYNEQFF
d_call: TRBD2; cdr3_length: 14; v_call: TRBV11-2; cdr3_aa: CASSPRSGRDTQYF
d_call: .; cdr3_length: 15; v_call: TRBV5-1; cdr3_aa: CASSLLVKPPDTQYF
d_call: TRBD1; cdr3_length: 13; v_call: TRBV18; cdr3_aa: CASVGQNDEKLFF
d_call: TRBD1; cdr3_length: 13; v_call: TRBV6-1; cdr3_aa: CASSQDRGLVLTF
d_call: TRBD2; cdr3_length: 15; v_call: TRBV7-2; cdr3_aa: CASSLARTSSDTQYF
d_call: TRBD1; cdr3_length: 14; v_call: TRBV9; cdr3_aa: CASSVAGGQETQYF
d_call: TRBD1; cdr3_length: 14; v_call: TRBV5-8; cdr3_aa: CASSLRDRVYEQYF
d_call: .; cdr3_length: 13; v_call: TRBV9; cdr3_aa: CASSVINTDTQYF
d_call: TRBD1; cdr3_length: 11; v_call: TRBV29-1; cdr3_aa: CSVGTGDVLFF
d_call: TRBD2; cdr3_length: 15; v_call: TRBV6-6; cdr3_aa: CASNPLAGATYEQYF
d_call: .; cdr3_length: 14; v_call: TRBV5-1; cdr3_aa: CASSLDSSNQPQHF
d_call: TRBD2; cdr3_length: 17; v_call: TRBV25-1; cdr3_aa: CASSEYLAGAIYNEQFF
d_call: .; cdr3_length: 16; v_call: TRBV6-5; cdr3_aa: CASSYNIDRLNTEAFF
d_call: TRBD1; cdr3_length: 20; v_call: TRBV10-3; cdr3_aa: CAIAPNPGTGQGGMKEKLFF
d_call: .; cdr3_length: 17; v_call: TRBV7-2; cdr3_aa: CASSFRTAIGSTDTQYF
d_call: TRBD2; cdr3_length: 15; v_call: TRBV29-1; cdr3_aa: CSVEVSGSGQETQYF
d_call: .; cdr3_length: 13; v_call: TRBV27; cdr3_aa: CASSLSGVNEQFF
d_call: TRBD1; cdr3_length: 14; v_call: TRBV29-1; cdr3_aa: CSVEVGQAYYGYTF
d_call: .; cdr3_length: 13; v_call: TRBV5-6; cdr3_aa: CASSTGQNTEAFF
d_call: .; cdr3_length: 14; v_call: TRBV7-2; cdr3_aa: CASSLIGGGETQYF
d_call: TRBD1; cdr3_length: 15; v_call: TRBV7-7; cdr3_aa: CASSLTEGQGYEQYF
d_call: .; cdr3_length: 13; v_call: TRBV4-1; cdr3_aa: CASSQSGEETQYF
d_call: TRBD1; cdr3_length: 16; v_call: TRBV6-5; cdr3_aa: CASSLGFLKGADGYTF
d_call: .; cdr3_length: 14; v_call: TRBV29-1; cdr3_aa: CSVDQGTTNEKLFF
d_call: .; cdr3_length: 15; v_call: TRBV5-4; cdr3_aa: CASSLAGGANTEAFF
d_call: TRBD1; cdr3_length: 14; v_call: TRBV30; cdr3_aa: CAWSVQGADTEAFF
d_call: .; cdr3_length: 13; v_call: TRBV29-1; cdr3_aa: CSVEGQGPYGYTF
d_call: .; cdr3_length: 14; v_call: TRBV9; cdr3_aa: CASSGSSAGGELFF
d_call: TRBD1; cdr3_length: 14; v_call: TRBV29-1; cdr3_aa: CSVEVRDRNYGYTF
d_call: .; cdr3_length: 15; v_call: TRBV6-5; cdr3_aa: CASYYRAAGANVLTF
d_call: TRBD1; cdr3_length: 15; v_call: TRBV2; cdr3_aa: CASSGRQGRGEKLFF
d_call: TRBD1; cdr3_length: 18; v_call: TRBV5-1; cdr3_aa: CASSLGAGRGSSSYEQYF
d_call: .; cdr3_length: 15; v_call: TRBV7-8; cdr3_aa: CASSEPTTGTGELFF
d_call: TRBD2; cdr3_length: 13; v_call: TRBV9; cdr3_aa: CASRRGGADTQYF
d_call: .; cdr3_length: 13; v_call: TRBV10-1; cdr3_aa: CASSDTRADTQYF
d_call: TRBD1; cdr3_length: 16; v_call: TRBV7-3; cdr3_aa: CASSLYIGTDVYEQYF
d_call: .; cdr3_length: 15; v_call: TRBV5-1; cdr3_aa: CASSLAQGSGNTIYF
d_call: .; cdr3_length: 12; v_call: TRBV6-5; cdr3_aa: CASRTSKNIQYF
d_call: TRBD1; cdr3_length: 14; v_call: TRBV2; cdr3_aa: CAIWDRGGSYEQYF
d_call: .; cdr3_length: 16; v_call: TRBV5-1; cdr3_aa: CASSSSFPTDTGELFF
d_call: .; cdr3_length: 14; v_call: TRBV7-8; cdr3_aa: CASSVGHPLGEQYF